These 20 T cell receptor beta chains came from one sample sequenced in a study of blood T cell repertoires in COVID-19. Method: immunoSEQ multiplex PCR; TCRdb's copy keeps in-frame clones and lacks some. The table lists hundreds of thousands of clones, roughly 88% of them singletons, with more than 2% in the top ten. Material for sequencing was PBMCs or T cells enriched from blood (not recorded which). Every receptor here comes from a man aged 25 to 40 who had recovered from COVID-19.

This chain links TRBV5-6 with TRBJ1-1; 7 bases line up with TRBD1. The CDR3 covers 15 residues. Germline assignment: CDR1 SGHDT and CDR2 YYEEEE. V was pared by 0 bases and J by 1 base, with 3 bases of the junction left unmatched. CDR3 region: CASSLGAGGNTEAFF. The DNA of the CDR3 is TGTGCCAGCAGCTTGGGGGCAGGGGGGAACACTGAAGCTTTCTTT. The variable domain in full, with the rest retrieved from reference TRBV5-6 and TRBJ1-1, is DAGVTQSPTHLIKTRGQQVTLRCSPKSGHDTVSWYQQALGQGPQFIFQYYEEEERQRGNFPDRFSGHQFPNYSSELNVNALLLGDSALYLCASSLGAGGNTEAFFGQGTRLTVV.

The V gene is TRBV11-2, the J gene TRBJ2-7; D remains unclear. Per germline, CDR1 SGHAT and CDR2 FQNNGV. This CDR3 is 13 amino acids long. Trimming removed 1 base at V and 2 bases at J, with 6 bases between. The CDR3 reads CASSLGLAYEQYF. Here the CDR3 DNA reads TGTGCCAGCAGCTTAGGATTAGCCTACGAGCAGTACTTC. Combining the CDR3 with reference TRBV11-2 and TRBJ2-7 gives the whole variable domain EAGVAQSPRYKIIEKRQSVAFWCNPISGHATLYWYQQILGQGPKLLIQFQNNGVVDDSQLPKDRFSAERLKGVDSTLKIQPAKLEDSAVYLCASSLGLAYEQYFGPGTRLTVT.

The chain carries TRBV3-1 (or the pseudogene TRBV3-2) and TRBJ1-1, with D perhaps TRBD1 (5 bases). The V end lost 9 bases, the J end lost 0 bases, and 11 bases lay between the germline ends. The CDR3 runs 13 residues. The germline CDR1 and CDR2 sequences are LGHDT and YNNKEL (reference sequence). CDR3 sequence: CASSTVMNTEAFF. The CDR3 DNA reads TGTGCCAGTTCGACAGTTATGAACACTGAAGCTTTCTTT.

The V gene is TRBV19, the J gene TRBJ1-1; 8 bases fit TRBD1. This CDR3 region has 15 residues. With 4 bases clipped from V and 1 base from J, the junction kept 5 bases outside the gene matches. In germline, CDR1 is LNHDA, CDR2 SQIVND (reference sequence). CDR3 sequence: CASSTWTGKNTEAFF. The CDR3 DNA reads TGTGCCAGTAGTACATGGACAGGGAAGAACACTGAAGCTTTCTTT.

The gene calls are TRBV19 and TRBJ1-5, with D possibly TRBD1 on 6 matching bases. The CDR3 consists of 17 residues. V was shortened by 2 bases and J by 4 bases, with 18 bases between the two germline ends. The germline gives CDR1 LNHDA, CDR2 SQIVND (reference sequence). CDR3 amino acids: CASSILPGQGLNQPQHF. In DNA, the CDR3 is TGTGCCAGTAGTATACTTCCGGGGCAGGGGCTGAATCAGCCCCAGCATTTT.

The chain uses TRBV4-2 and TRBJ1-2; a weak D match, TRBD1 (5 bases). V dropped 0 bases and J dropped 7 bases, with 15 bases sitting between them. This CDR3 has 15 residues. Looked up from germline, CDR1 is LGHNA and CDR2 is YNFKEQ. This CDR3 is CASSQERDRSSGYTF. In nucleotides, the CDR3 is TGTGCCAGCAGCCAAGAAAGAGACAGAAGCAGTGGCTACACCTTC.

The genes are TRBV3-1 (or the pseudogene TRBV3-2) and TRBJ2-7, with TRBD2 identical over 10 bases. Germline V CDR1 and CDR2: LGHDT, YNNKEL (reference sequence). The CDR3 has 16 residues. The V gene end was trimmed by 3 bases and the J gene end by 0 bases; junction bases not matched to a gene: 5. The DNA for the CDR3 is TGTGCCAGCAGCCATATAGCGGGGGGACCCTCCTACGAGCAGTACTTC. Its protein product is CASSHIAGGPSYEQYF.

The V call is TRBV2, the J call TRBJ1-3; TRBD1 is a possible D gene (6 bases). Germline assignment: CDR1 SNHLY and CDR2 FYNNEI. Trimming removed 4 bases from V and 0 bases from J, with 13 bases in between. The CDR3 contains 16 residues. Here the CDR3 reads CASSADRTASGNTIYF. The CDR3 nucleotides are TGTGCCAGCAGTGCGGATCGGACAGCCTCTGGAAACACCATATATTTT.

V gene TRBV30 combines with J gene TRBJ2-5; 9 nucleotides agree with TRBD2. This CDR3 contains 15 residues. With V trimmed by 2 bases and J by 2 bases, 6 bases remained unmatched. Germline CDR1 reads GTSNPN; CDR2 reads SVGIG (reference sequence). The CDR3 sequence is CAWSSLAGAQETQYF. CDR3 sequence (DNA): TGTGCCTGGAGTTCTTTAGCGGGGGCTCAAGAGACCCAGTACTTC.

The sample holds one count of this clone. The chain joins TRBV15 to TRBJ1-3; a weak D match, TRBD1 (6 bases). The CDR3 sequence is 15 residues long. Looked up from germline, CDR1 is LNHNV and CDR2 is YYDKDF (reference sequence). Trimming removed 6 bases from V and 0 bases from J, with 12 bases in between. CDR3 sequence reads: CATRTGLGSGNTIYF. CDR3 sequence (DNA): TGTGCCACCAGAACAGGGTTAGGCTCTGGAAACACCATATATTTT.

The CDR3 bases are TGTGCCAGTAGTACATCAGGGGTTTCCGGGGAGCTGTTTTTT. Amino acid sequence: CASSTSGVSGELFF. V and J are TRBV19 and TRBJ2-2, with a weak D call TRBD1 (6 bases). Germline V gene lookup returns CDR1 LNHDA and CDR2 SQIVND (reference sequence). The CDR3 consists of 14 residues. V lost 4 bases and J lost 6, with 12 bases in between.

The chain recombines TRBV5-6 with TRBJ1-6; 8 positions match TRBD1. This CDR3 has 15 amino acids. V shed 4 bases, J shed 5 bases, and the junction held 5 bases outside the gene matches. From germline, CDR1 is SGHDT and CDR2 YYEEEE. In DNA, the CDR3 is TGTGCCAGCAGCATGGACAGGGTTGATAATTCACCCCTCCACTTT. Translation gives CASSMDRVDNSPLHF.

This rearrangement joins TRBV2 to TRBJ1-4; D is unclear. V lost 6 bases and J 5 bases, leaving 13 bases between the germline ends. CDR3 length equals 14 residues. Germline CDR1 is SNHLY and CDR2 is FYNNEI. CDR3 nucleotide sequence: TGTGCCAGCAGGGAGGACGGCCTAAATGAAAAACTGTTTTTT. Translated, it gives CASREDGLNEKLFF.

The J gene is TRBJ2-1, the V gene TRBV7-6; 8 nucleotides align to TRBD1. Germline CDR1 is SGHVS and CDR2 is FNYEAQ. V trimming: 3 bases; J trimming: 7 bases; junction bases outside the gene matches: 8. CDR3 length: 15 amino acids. The DNA for the CDR3 is TGTGCCAGCAGCTTTAGCACAGGGGGTGTAAATGAGCAGTTCTTC. Translating it yields CASSFSTGGVNEQFF. The entire variable domain, with the rest obtained from reference TRBV7-6 and TRBJ2-1, is as follows: GAGVSQSPRYKVTKRGQDVALRCDPISGHVSLYWYRQALGQGPEFLTYFNYEAQQDKSGLPNDRFSAERPEGSISTLTIQRTEQRDSAMYRCASSFSTGGVNEQFFGPGTRLTVL.

The CDR3 DNA reads as TGCAGCGTTGACAAGGGACAGGGAGACTACAATGAGCAGTTCTTC. This encodes CSVDKGQGDYNEQFF. This chain uses TRBV29-1 with TRBJ2-1, with 9 positions matching TRBD1. Unmatched junction bases numbered 6, after V lost 3 bases and J lost 3 bases. Germline CDR1 and CDR2: SQVTM and ANQGSEA. The CDR3 length is 15 residues.

The rearrangement joins TRBV7-2 to TRBJ1-3; D uncertain. V lost 5 bases to trimming and J lost 0 bases, with 20 bases between them. The CDR3 is 18 residues long. The V gene's germline CDR1 is SGHTA and CDR2 FQGNSA. The CDR3 spells CASSKENTQPRSGNTIYF. The CDR3 DNA reads TGTGCCAGCAGCAAAGAAAACACACAGCCGCGCTCTGGAAACACCATATATTTT.

This clone occurred a few times. CDR3 bases: TGTGCCACCAAGGACAGAGTCTCTGGAAACACCATATATTTT. Translated, it gives CATKDRVSGNTIYF. V and J are TRBV15 and TRBJ1-3; D is possibly TRBD1 (6 bases). Germline-derived CDR1 and CDR2 are LNHNV and YYDKDF (reference sequence). V was pared by 7 bases and J by 0 bases, with 10 bases between. The length of the CDR3 is 14 residues.

The V and J genes are TRBV6-5 and TRBJ1-2, with D possibly being TRBD1 (5 bases). The germline gives CDR1 MNHEY, CDR2 SVGAGI. The CDR3 contains 15 residues. The V gene lost 0 bases and the J gene lost 8 bases, with 16 bases spanning the gap. The CDR3, as DNA: TGTGCCAGCAGTTACTCTCGGGAGGGCAGGGCCGGCTACACCTTC. Protein sequence: CASSYSREGRAGYTF.

V usage is TRBV9 and J usage is TRBJ2-3; TRBD2 matches 8 bases. The germline CDR1 and CDR2 sequences are SGDLS and YYNGEE. V lost 3 bases, J lost 3 bases, and 9 bases stayed unmatched. The CDR3 totals 16 residues. The CDR3: CASSERLSGVTDTQYF. As DNA, the CDR3 is TGTGCCAGCAGCGAGAGACTTAGCGGGGTGACAGATACGCAGTATTTT.

This clone has a handful of counts. The chain links TRBV5-1 to TRBJ1-2; the match to TRBD1 covers 8 bases. The CDR3 is made up of 15 amino acids. Germline CDR1 is SGHRS and CDR2 is YFSETQ. V was clipped by 4 bases and J by 3 bases; unmatched bases: 8. The CDR3 here is CASSIQGDSYYGYTF. The CDR3 region has the DNA TGCGCCAGCAGCATACAGGGGGACAGTTACTATGGCTACACCTTC.